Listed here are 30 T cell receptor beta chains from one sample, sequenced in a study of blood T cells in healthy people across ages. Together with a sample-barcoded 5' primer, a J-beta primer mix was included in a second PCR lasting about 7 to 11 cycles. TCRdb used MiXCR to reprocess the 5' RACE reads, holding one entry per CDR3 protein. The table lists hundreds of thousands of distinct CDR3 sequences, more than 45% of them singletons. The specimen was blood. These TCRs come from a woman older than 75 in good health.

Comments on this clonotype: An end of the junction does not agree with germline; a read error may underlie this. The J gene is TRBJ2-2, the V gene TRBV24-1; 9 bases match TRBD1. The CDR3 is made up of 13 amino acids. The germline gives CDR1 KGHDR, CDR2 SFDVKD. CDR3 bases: TGTGTCACCAGGGACAGGGACACCGGGGAGCTGTTTTTT. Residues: CVTRDRDTGELFF.

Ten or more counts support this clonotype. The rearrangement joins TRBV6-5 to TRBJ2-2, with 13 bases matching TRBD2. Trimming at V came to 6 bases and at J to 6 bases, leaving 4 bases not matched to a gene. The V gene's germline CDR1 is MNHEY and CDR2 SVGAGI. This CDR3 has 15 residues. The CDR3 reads CASSRLAGGAGELFF. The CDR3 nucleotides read TGTGCCAGCAGCAGACTAGCGGGAGGCGCCGGGGAGCTGTTTTTT.

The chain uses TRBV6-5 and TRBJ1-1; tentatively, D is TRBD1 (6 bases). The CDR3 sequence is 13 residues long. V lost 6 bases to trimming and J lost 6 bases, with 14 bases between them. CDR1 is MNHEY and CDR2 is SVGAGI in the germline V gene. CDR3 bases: TGTGCCAGCAGGGACCTCAGGGGCCCTGAAGCTTTCTTT. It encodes CASRDLRGPEAFF.

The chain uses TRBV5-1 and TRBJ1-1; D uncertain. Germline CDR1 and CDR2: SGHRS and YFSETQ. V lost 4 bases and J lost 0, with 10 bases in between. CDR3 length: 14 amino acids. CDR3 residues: CASSGTQLNTEAFF. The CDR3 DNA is TGCGCCAGCAGCGGAACGCAGCTGAACACTGAAGCTTTCTTT.

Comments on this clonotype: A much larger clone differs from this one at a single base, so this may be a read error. DNA of the CDR3: TGTGCCAGCAGTCCCAGCCGCCCTGAGGCGAAGGGGGAGAACAATGAGCAGTTCTTC. Translation: CASSPSRPEAKGENNEQFF. This sequence joins TRBV27 and TRBJ2-1, with TRBD1 as a possible D gene (6 bases). This CDR3 is built from 19 residues. The germline V gene has CDR1 MNHEY and CDR2 SMNVEV (reference sequence). V lost 5 bases, J lost 5 bases, and 28 bases lay in between.

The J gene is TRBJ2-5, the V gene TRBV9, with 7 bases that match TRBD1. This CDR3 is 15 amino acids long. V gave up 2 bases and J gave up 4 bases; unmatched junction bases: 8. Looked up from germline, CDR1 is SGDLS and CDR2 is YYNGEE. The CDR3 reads CASSVATGLSETQYF. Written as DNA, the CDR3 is TGTGCCAGCAGCGTGGCGACAGGGTTATCAGAGACCCAGTACTTC. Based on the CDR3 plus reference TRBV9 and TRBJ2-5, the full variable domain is DSGVTQTPKHLITATGQRVTLRCSPRSGDLSVYWYQQSLDQGLQFLIQYYNGEERAKGNILERFSAQQFPDLHSELNLSSLELGDSALYFCASSVATGLSETQYFGPGTRLLVL.

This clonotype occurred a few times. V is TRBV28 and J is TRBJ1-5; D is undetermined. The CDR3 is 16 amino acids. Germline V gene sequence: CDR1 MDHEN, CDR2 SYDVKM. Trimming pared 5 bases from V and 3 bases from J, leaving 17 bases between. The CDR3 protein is CASSPLGSGYNQPQHF. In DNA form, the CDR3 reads TGTGCCAGCAGTCCCCTTGGTTCGGGGTACAATCAGCCCCAGCATTTT.

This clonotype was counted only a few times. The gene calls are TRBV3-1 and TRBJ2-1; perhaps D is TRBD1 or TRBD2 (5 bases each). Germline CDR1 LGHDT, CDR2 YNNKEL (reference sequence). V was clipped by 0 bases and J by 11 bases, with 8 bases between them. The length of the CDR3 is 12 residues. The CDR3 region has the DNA TGTGCCAGCAGCCAAGATTGGGGGAAGCAGTTCTTC. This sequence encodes CASSQDWGKQFF.

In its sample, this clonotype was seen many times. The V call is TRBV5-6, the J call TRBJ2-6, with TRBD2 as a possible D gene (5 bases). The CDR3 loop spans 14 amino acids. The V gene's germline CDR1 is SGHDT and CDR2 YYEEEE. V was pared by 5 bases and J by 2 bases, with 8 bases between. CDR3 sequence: CASSFGAGANVLTF. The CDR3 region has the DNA TGTGCCAGCAGTTTCGGGGCTGGGGCCAACGTCCTGACTTTC.

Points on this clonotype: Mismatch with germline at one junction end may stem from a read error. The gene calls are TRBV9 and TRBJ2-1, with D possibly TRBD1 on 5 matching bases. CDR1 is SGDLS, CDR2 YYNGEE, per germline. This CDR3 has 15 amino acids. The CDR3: CASGVEGASYNEQFF. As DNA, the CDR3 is TGTGCCAGCGGCGTAGAAGGGGCCTCCTACAATGAGCAGTTCTTC.

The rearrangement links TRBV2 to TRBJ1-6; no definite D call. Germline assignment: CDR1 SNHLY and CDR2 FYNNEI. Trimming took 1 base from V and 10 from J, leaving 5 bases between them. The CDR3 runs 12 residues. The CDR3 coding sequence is TGTGCCAGCAGTGAAGAATTGTCACCCCTCCACTTT. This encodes CASSEELSPLHF.

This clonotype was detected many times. The CDR3 region has the DNA TGCGCCAGCAGCCCTAGCGGGCAATACCAAGAGACCCAGTACTTC. Translated: CASSPSGQYQETQYF. The chain carries TRBV5-1 and TRBJ2-5; 8 nucleotides line up with TRBD2. This CDR3 has 15 amino acids. The germline CDR1 and CDR2 sequences are SGHRS and YFSETQ. V lost 4 bases to trimming and J lost 0 bases; unmatched junction nucleotides: 5. The full variable domain, rest sourced from reference TRBV5-1 and TRBJ2-5, is KAGVTQTPRYLIKTRGQQVTLSCSPISGHRSVSWYQQTPGQGLQFLFEYFSETQRNKGNFPGRFSGRQFSNSRSEMNVSTLELGDSALYLCASSPSGQYQETQYFGPGTRLLVL.

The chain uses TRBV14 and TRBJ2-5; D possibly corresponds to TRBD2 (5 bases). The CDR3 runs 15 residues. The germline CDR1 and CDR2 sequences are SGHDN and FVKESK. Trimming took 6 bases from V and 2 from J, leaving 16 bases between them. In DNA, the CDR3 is TGTGCCAGCAGACCCGGGGATTTTCAACAAGAGACCCAGTACTTC. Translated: CASRPGDFQQETQYF.

The CDR3 DNA follows: TGCAGTGCTAGAGAACAGCTTGAAGCTTTCTTT. Its protein product is CSAREQLEAFF. The V and J genes are TRBV20-1 and TRBJ1-1; D gene unclear. Trimming cost V 0 bases and J 7 bases, with 6 bases left between them. This CDR3 region has 11 residues. Germline assignment: CDR1 DFQATT and CDR2 SNEGSKA (reference sequence).

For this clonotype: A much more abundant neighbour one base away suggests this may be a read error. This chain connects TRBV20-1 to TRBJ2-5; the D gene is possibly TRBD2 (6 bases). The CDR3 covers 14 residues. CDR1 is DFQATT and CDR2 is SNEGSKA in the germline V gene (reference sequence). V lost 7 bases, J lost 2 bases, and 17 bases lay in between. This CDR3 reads CSVRRSGLQETQYF. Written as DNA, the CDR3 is TGCAGTGTTAGGAGATCGGGACTTCAAGAGACCCAGTACTTC.

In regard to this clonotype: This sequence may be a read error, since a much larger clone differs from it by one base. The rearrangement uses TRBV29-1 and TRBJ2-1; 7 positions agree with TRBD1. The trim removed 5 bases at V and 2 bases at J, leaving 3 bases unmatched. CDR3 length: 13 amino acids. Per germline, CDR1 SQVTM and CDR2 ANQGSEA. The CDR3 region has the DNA TGCAGCGTTCAGGGACAGCCCTACAATGAGCAGTTCTTC. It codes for CSVQGQPYNEQFF.

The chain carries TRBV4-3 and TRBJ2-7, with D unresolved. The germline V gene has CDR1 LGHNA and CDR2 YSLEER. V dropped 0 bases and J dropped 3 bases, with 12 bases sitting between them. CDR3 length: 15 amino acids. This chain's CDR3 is CASSQERDFYYEQYF. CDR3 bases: TGCGCCAGCAGCCAAGAACGCGACTTTTACTACGAGCAGTACTTC.

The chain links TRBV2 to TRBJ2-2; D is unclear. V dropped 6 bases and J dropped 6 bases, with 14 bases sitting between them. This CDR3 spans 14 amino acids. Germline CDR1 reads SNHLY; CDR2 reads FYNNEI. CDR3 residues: CASSPVLVSGELFF. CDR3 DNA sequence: TGTGCCAGCAGCCCTGTTCTAGTTTCCGGGGAGCTGTTTTTT. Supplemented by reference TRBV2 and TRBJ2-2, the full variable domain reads EPEVTQTPSHQVTQMGQEVILRCVPISNHLYFYWYRQILGQKVEFLVSFYNNEISEKSEIFDDQFSVERPDGSNFTLKIRSTKLEDSAMYFCASSPVLVSGELFFGEGSRLTVL.

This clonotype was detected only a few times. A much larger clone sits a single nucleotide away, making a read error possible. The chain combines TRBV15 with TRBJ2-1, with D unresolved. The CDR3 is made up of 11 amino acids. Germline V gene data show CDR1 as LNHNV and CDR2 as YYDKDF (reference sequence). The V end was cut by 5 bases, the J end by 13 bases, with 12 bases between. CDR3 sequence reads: CATSQKETQFF. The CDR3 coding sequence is TGTGCCACCAGCCAGAAAGAGACCCAGTTCTTC.

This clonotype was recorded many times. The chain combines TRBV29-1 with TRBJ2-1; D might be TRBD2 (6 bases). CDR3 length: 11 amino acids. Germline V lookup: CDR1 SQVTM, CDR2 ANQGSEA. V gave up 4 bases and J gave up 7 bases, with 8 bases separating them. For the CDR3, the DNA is TGCAGCGTTGGGGGGGTGAATGAGCAGTTCTTC. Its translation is CSVGGVNEQFF.

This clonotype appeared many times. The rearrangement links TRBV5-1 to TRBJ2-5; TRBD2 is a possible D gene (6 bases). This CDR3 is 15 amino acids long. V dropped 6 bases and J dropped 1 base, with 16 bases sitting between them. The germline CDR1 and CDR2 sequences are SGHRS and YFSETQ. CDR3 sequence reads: CASTDPGLLQETQYF. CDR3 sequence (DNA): TGCGCCAGCACTGATCCGGGACTTCTCCAAGAGACCCAGTACTTC.

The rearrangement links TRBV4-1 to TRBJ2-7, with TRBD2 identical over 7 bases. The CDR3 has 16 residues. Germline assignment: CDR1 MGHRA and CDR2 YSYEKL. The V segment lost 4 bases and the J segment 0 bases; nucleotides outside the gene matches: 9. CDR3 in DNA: TGCGCCAGCAGCCCTTTAGCGGGCCCCAGCTCCTACGAGCAGTACTTC. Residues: CASSPLAGPSSYEQYF.

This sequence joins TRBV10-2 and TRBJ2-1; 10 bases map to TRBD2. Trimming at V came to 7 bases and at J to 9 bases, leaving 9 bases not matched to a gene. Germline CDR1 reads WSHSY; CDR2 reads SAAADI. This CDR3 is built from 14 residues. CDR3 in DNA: TGCGCCAGCACGCGGCTAGCGGGAGTGGGTGAGCAGTTCTTC. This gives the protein CASTRLAGVGEQFF.

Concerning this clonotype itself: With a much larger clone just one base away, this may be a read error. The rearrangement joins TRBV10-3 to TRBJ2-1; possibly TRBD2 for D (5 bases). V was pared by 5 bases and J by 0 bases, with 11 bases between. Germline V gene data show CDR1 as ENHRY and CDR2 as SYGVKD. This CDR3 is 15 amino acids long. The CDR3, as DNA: TGTGCCATCAGTCAAGCGGATAGCTCCTACAATGAGCAGTTCTTC. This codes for CAISQADSSYNEQFF.

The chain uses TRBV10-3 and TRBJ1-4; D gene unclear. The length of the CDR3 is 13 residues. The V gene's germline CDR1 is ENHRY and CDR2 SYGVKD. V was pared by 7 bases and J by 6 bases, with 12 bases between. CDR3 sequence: CAIKGNADEKLFF. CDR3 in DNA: TGTGCCATCAAAGGGAACGCCGATGAAAAACTGTTTTTT.

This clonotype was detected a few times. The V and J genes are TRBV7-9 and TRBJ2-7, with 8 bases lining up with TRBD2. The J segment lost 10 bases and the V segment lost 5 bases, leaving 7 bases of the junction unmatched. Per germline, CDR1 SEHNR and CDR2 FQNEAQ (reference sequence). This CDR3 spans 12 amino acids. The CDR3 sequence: CASSPGGNVQYF. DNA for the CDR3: TGTGCCAGCAGCCCGGGGGGGAATGTTCAGTACTTC.

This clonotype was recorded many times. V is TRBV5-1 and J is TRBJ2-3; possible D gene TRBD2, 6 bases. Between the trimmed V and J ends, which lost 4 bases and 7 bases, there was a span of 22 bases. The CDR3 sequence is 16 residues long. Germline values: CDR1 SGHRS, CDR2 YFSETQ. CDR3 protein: CASSLRTNGMENTQYF. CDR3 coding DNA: TGCGCCAGCAGCCTACGGACTAATGGAATGGAAAATACGCAGTATTTT.

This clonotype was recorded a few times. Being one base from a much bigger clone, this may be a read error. In DNA, the CDR3 is TGTGCCAGCAGTCCTCCGGGACGGGGTTGGAATGAGCAGTTCTTC. Amino acid sequence: CASSPPGRGWNEQFF. V is TRBV28 and J is TRBJ2-1; D possibly uses TRBD1 or TRBD2 (5 bases each). The length of the CDR3 is 15 residues. Germline loops: CDR1 MDHEN, CDR2 SYDVKM. Trimming took off 5 bases at V and 7 bases at J, with 18 bases between the two ends.

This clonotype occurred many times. This chain's CDR3 is CASRPDNTYNEQFF. The CDR3 DNA sequence: TGTGCCAGCAGGCCGGACAACACCTACAATGAGCAGTTCTTC. V usage is TRBV7-2 and J usage is TRBJ2-1; possibly TRBD1 for D (5 bases). V lost 6 bases to trimming and J lost 2 bases, with 11 bases between them. The germline V gene has CDR1 SGHTA and CDR2 FQGNSA. This CDR3 comprises 14 residues.

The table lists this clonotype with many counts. This chain's CDR3 is CASSDEAGNTEAFF. CDR3 nucleotide sequence: TGTGCCAGCAGTGACGAGGCAGGGAACACTGAAGCTTTCTTT. The genes are TRBV6-4 and TRBJ1-1; D ambiguous. V gave up 2 bases and J gave up 1 base, with 8 bases separating them. The CDR3 runs 14 residues. Germline V gene data show CDR1 as MRHNA and CDR2 as SNTAGT.